One and the same sample provided the 25 T cell receptor beta chains below, sequenced in a study of T-cell memory formation after mild COVID-19. Each CDR3 protein is one row after TCRdb ran MiXCR on the 5' RACE reads. The sample holds about 350,000 distinct CDR3 sequences, approximately 14% seen once. Sequencing was done on a sample of PBMCs or a T cell subset sorted from them (not recorded which). These receptors all stem from a man aged 18 to 29 who had mild COVID-19 (a few samples of this study predate the infection). Cell type and time point are not known.

This clonotype was seen ten or more times. The chain employs TRBV20-1 and TRBJ2-5; unclear D gene. There are 11 residues in the CDR3. Germline assignment: CDR1 DFQATT and CDR2 SNEGSKA (reference sequence). Trimming pared 4 bases from V and 2 bases from J, leaving 5 bases between. The CDR3 spells CSAMRQETQYF. Written as DNA, the CDR3 is TGCAGTGCTATGAGGCAAGAGACCCAGTACTTC.

The chain combines TRBV6-2 or TRBV6-3 with TRBJ1-1; no firm D call. The germline V gene has CDR1 MNHEY and CDR2 SVGEGT. Trimming cost V 2 bases and J 5 bases, with 21 bases left between them. The length of the CDR3 is 17 residues. CDR3: CASSYDVSGGRRTEAFF. The CDR3, as DNA: TGTGCCAGCAGTTACGACGTTTCGGGAGGGCGACGGACTGAAGCTTTCTTT.

This clonotype was observed a few times. This sequence joins TRBV7-2 and TRBJ1-6; TRBD1 might be the D (6 bases). CDR1 is SGHTA, CDR2 FQGNSA, per germline. Trimming took off 5 bases at V and 3 bases at J, with 11 bases between the two ends. The CDR3 covers 15 residues. CDR3: CASSPDSNYNSPLHF. For the CDR3, the DNA is TGTGCCAGCAGCCCGGACAGCAACTATAATTCACCCCTCCACTTT.

This clonotype was seen more than once but under ten times. The J gene is TRBJ1-2, the V gene TRBV3-1; TRBD1 matches at 8 bases. The CDR3 spans 15 residues. Germline assignment: CDR1 LGHDT and CDR2 YNNKEL (reference sequence). J lost 7 bases, V lost 3 bases, and 10 bases had no gene match. For the CDR3, the DNA is TGTGCCAGCAGCCATGAAGGACAGGGATCCGGTGGCTACACCTTC. Amino acid sequence: CASSHEGQGSGGYTF.

The chain uses TRBV6-6 and TRBJ1-4, with a possible D match to TRBD1 (6 bases). This CDR3 region has 13 residues. Trimming removed 5 bases at V and 6 bases at J, with 10 bases between. Germline V gene lookup returns CDR1 MNHNY and CDR2 SVGAGI (reference sequence). The CDR3 protein is CASSADSYEKLFF. In nucleotides, the CDR3 is TGTGCCAGCAGTGCGGACAGTTATGAAAAACTGTTTTTT.

This clonotype occurred a few times. V usage is TRBV5-1 and J usage is TRBJ1-6; a possible D gene is TRBD1 (5 bases). From germline, CDR1 is SGHRS and CDR2 YFSETQ. V lost 0 bases and J 9 bases, leaving 7 bases between the germline ends. This CDR3 comprises 13 residues. CDR3 nucleotide sequence: TGCGCCAGCAGCTTGGGGGGGTTTTCACCCCTCCACTTT. Protein sequence: CASSLGGFSPLHF.

This chain links TRBV5-1 with TRBJ2-5; tentative D call: TRBD2 (6 bases). The CDR3 contains 15 residues. V was trimmed by 0 bases and J by 3 bases, leaving 12 bases between them. Germline V gene sequence: CDR1 SGHRS, CDR2 YFSETQ. The DNA for the CDR3 is TGCGCCAGCAGCTTGGTTCGCGGGGATGAAGAGACCCAGTACTTC. Protein sequence: CASSLVRGDEETQYF.

The sample holds a few counts of this clonotype. CDR3 residues: CASSLASGYNEQFF. CDR3 in DNA: TGTGCCAGCAGCCTGGCTAGCGGCTACAATGAGCAGTTCTTC. The V gene is TRBV7-3, the J gene TRBJ2-1; 7 bases are shared with TRBD2. Trimming removed 5 bases from V and 3 bases from J; junction bases left unmatched: 4. CDR3 length: 14 residues. Germline CDR1 reads SGHTA; CDR2 reads FQGTGA. The full variable domain, completed using reference TRBV7-3 and TRBJ2-1, is GAGVSQTPSNKVTEKGKYVELRCDPISGHTALYWYRQSLGQGPEFLIYFQGTGAADDSGLPNDRFFAVRPEGSVSTLKIQRTERGDSAVYLCASSLASGYNEQFFGPGTRLTVL.

The chain carries TRBV6-2 or TRBV6-3 and TRBJ2-3; TRBD1 aligns across 10 bases. The V gene's germline CDR1 is MNHEY and CDR2 SVGEGT. The CDR3 consists of 15 residues. Germline trimming cut 7 bases from V and 4 bases from J; bases unmatched to any gene: 8. The CDR3 is CASIERTGGPDTQYF. As DNA, the CDR3 is TGTGCCAGCATTGAGAGGACAGGGGGACCAGATACGCAGTATTTT.

This clonotype was detected a few times. The V and J genes are TRBV18 and TRBJ1-5, with D unresolved. V lost 2 bases to trimming and J lost 0 bases, with 8 bases between them. This CDR3 is built from 15 residues. CDR1 and CDR2 (germline): KGHSH, LQKENI. CDR3 amino acids: CASSPTGNSNQPQHF. As DNA, the CDR3 is TGTGCCAGCTCACCAACGGGTAATAGCAATCAGCCCCAGCATTTT.

The chain is built from TRBV29-1 and TRBJ1-1; 7 bases are a match to TRBD1. The CDR3 covers 13 residues. V lost 6 bases to trimming and J lost 0 bases; unmatched junction nucleotides: 4. CDR1 is SQVTM and CDR2 is ANQGSEA in the germline V gene. CDR3 amino acids: CSVTGRLNTEAFF. The CDR3 coding sequence is TGCAGCGTGACAGGGAGACTGAACACTGAAGCTTTCTTT.

The chain carries TRBV6-5 and TRBJ2-7, with D perhaps given as TRBD1 or TRBD2 (6 bases each). The CDR3 consists of 15 residues. Germline values: CDR1 MNHEY, CDR2 SVGAGI. The V and J ends lost 7 bases and 7 bases respectively, with 23 bases between them. The DNA of the CDR3 is TGTGCCAGCAACCTACTGCCCGGGGGCGCGGGGGAGCAGTACTTC. Translating it yields CASNLLPGGAGEQYF.

The chain is built from TRBV29-1 and TRBJ1-3; D uncertain. V lost 7 bases, J lost 3 bases, and 13 bases lay in between. The germline CDR1 and CDR2 sequences are SQVTM and ANQGSEA. CDR3 length: 13 residues. CDR3: CSASGGGGNTIYF. The CDR3 DNA reads as TGCAGCGCCTCGGGAGGTGGTGGAAACACCATATATTTT.

This clonotype has ten or more counts. The chain links TRBV6-5 to TRBJ2-5; 7 nucleotides agree with TRBD2. The CDR3 length is 15 residues. The junction had 2 bases not matched to a gene; V was cut back by 0 bases and J by 1 base. Germline loops: CDR1 MNHEY, CDR2 SVGAGI. CDR3 protein: CASSYSSGIQETQYF. The CDR3, as DNA: TGTGCCAGCAGTTACTCGAGCGGGATCCAAGAGACCCAGTACTTC.

This clonotype has at least ten counts. The V call is TRBV4-1, the J call TRBJ1-4; D remains unclear. The germline CDR1 and CDR2 sequences are MGHRA and YSYEKL. CDR3 length: 14 residues. V dropped 4 bases and J dropped 7 bases, with 13 bases sitting between them. DNA for the CDR3: TGCGCCAGCAGCCCTTGGGAGCGGGGTGAAAAACTGTTTTTT. Encoded protein: CASSPWERGEKLFF.

The CDR3 spells CASGGLGNTIYF. CDR3 DNA sequence: TGTGCCAGCGGTGGCCTTGGAAACACCATATATTTT. The rearrangement links TRBV2 to TRBJ1-3; D is uncertain. The V gene's germline CDR1 is SNHLY and CDR2 FYNNEI. The length of the CDR3 is 12 residues. Trimming took 8 bases from V and 3 from J, leaving 8 bases between them.

The V call is TRBV6-5, the J call TRBJ2-1; 10 bases are shared with TRBD2. The CDR3 totals 15 residues. Germline lookup yields CDR1 MNHEY and CDR2 SVGAGI. V lost 3 bases and J lost 4; bases outside the gene matches: 3. CDR3 sequence reads: CASSYTSGVYNEQFF. Written as DNA, the CDR3 is TGTGCCAGCAGTTATACTAGCGGGGTTTACAATGAGCAGTTCTTC.

This clonotype was seen only a few times. The rearrangement links TRBV29-1 to TRBJ2-5, with 8 bases lining up with TRBD2. Germline assignment: CDR1 SQVTM and CDR2 ANQGSEA. This CDR3 is 13 amino acids long. The ends lost 4 bases at V and 4 bases at J; junction bases unmatched: 5. CDR3 bases: TGCAGCGTTGGCGGGGGGACCCTAGAGACCCAGTACTTC. This codes for CSVGGGTLETQYF.

This clonotype was found a few times. The rearrangement joins TRBV6-2 or TRBV6-3 to TRBJ2-3; TRBD2 matches at 10 bases. V trimming: 10 bases; J trimming: 6 bases; junction bases outside the gene matches: 7. CDR3 size: 13 residues. Germline CDR1 MNHEY, CDR2 SVGEGT. CDR3 loop: CATERGGRDTQYF. The CDR3 DNA reads TGTGCCACCGAGCGGGGGGGCCGTGATACGCAGTATTTT.

This clonotype occurred a few times. V and J are TRBV7-9 and TRBJ1-1; the D is unclear. V lost 5 bases to trimming and J lost 1 base, with 14 bases between them. CDR3 length: 15 amino acids. Germline-derived CDR1 and CDR2 are SEHNR and FQNEAQ (reference sequence). The CDR3: CASSHPRSGNTEAFF. Written as DNA, the CDR3 is TGTGCCAGCAGCCACCCCCGAAGCGGGAACACTGAAGCTTTCTTT.

The rearrangement uses TRBV18 and TRBJ1-1; 10 bases match TRBD1. The J segment lost 6 bases and the V segment lost 6 bases, leaving 10 bases of the junction unmatched. Looked up from germline, CDR1 is KGHSH and CDR2 is LQKENI. This CDR3 has 15 amino acids. The CDR3 loop reads CASSEIGQGGAEAFF. The CDR3 nucleotides are TGTGCCAGCTCCGAAATTGGACAGGGGGGCGCTGAAGCTTTCTTT.

This clonotype was counted between two and nine times. This chain joins TRBV18 and TRBJ1-2, with D unresolved. Germline loops: CDR1 KGHSH, CDR2 LQKENI. V dropped 2 bases and J dropped 0 bases, with 10 bases sitting between them. The CDR3 covers 15 residues. In nucleotides, the CDR3 is TGTGCCAGCTCACCATCAGGAATTCCTAACTATGGCTACACCTTC. Translation: CASSPSGIPNYGYTF.

At least ten counts were recorded for this clonotype. V is TRBV4-1 and J is TRBJ1-5; perhaps TRBD1 as D (5 bases). There are 15 residues in the CDR3. V was clipped by 4 bases and J by 6 bases, with 16 bases between them. Germline V CDR1 and CDR2: MGHRA, YSYEKL. CDR3 in amino acids: CASSLLGLGVQPQHF. The CDR3 DNA reads TGCGCCAGCAGCCTGCTAGGCTTAGGGGTTCAGCCCCAGCATTTT.

The chain has TRBV6-6 and TRBJ1-6; TRBD1 might be the D (5 bases). Trimming cost V 2 bases and J 7 bases, with 15 bases left between them. CDR1 and CDR2 from the germline V gene are MNHNY and SVGAGI (reference sequence). The CDR3 has 16 residues. The CDR3 protein is CASSYGRGRANSPLHF. The DNA for the CDR3 is TGTGCCAGCAGTTACGGAAGGGGACGCGCGAATTCACCCCTCCACTTT.

This clonotype was detected a few times. The genes are TRBV3-1 and TRBJ1-3, with unresolved D. CDR1 and CDR2 from the germline V gene are LGHDT and YNNKEL (reference sequence). The CDR3 runs to 16 residues. V dropped 5 bases and J dropped 4 bases, with 18 bases sitting between them. CDR3 sequence reads: CASSSLGRYSGNTIYF. DNA of the CDR3: TGTGCCAGCAGCTCCCTTGGGCGATATTCGGGAAACACCATATATTTT. The whole variable domain, filled in from reference TRBV3-1 and TRBJ1-3, reads DTAVSQTPKYLVTQMGNDKSIKCEQNLGHDTMYWYKQDSKKFLKIMFSYNNKELIINETVPNRFSPKSPDKAHLNLHINSLELGDSAVYFCASSSLGRYSGNTIYFGEGSWLTVV.